This is a list of T cell receptor beta chains from one sample in a study of blood T cell repertoires in COVID-19. Here immunoSEQ multiplex PCR was the method, and the copy in TCRdb shows in-frame clones only, minus some. The table lists about 150,000 clones, 65% to 80% of them singletons. The specimen sequenced was peripheral blood. The origin of the receptors is a man between 60 and 75 years old with acute or convalescent COVID-19. Both conserved end residues are part of each CDR3. The D gene is left open where the match is weak. Clone sizes are given selectively: once, few, many, or a class where the clone is expanded.

clone size,D gene,J gene,V gene,CDR3 DNA,CDR3 protein
.,TRBD1,TRBJ1-5,TRBV28,TGTGCCAGCAGCCTGGACAGGGCTAGCAATCAGCCCCAGCATTTT,CASSLDRASNQPQHF
.,TRBD1,TRBJ2-6,TRBV4-1,TGCGCCAGCAGCCGCAACAGGGGGGTTCACTCTGGGGCCAACGTCCTGACTTTC,CASSRNRGVHSGANVLTF
.,.,TRBJ2-7,TRBV3-1/TRBV3-2,TGTGCCAGCAGCGACCTAGCGACCGCCAACGAGCAGTACTTC,CASSDLATANEQYF
few,TRBD1,TRBJ2-6,TRBV18,TGTGCCAGCTCACCATGGACAGGACGAGGAACATTCAGCTCTGGGGCCAACGTCCTGACTTTC,CASSPWTGRGTFSSGANVLTF
few,.,TRBJ2-7,TRBV29-1,TGCAGCGTTGCTGGGGGACTGCTCGAAAGCTACGAGCAGTACTTC,CSVAGGLLESYEQYF
.,TRBD2,TRBJ2-5,TRBV19,TGTGCCAGCGGGACTAGCGGGTTCCCTAGGGAGACCCAGTACTTC,CASGTSGFPRETQYF
.,TRBD1,TRBJ1-2,TRBV6-5,TGTGCCAGCACGAGACAGGGACGCGGTGGCTACACCTTC,CASTRQGRGGYTF
many,TRBD2,TRBJ2-7,TRBV7-8,TGTGCCAGCAGCTTAGCCCCGGGACTAGCGGGATACGAGCAGTACTTC,CASSLAPGLAGYEQYF
.,TRBD1,TRBJ1-3,TRBV6-5,TGTGCCAGCAGTTACACCCGGACAGGGAACACCATATATTTT,CASSYTRTGNTIYF
.,TRBD2,TRBJ2-7,TRBV5-1,TGCGCCAGCAGCCCGACCCTAGCGGTCACCTACGAGCAGTACTTC,CASSPTLAVTYEQYF
.,TRBD2,TRBJ2-1,TRBV24-1,TGTGCCACCAGTGACCGAGCGGGGGCGGGAGGTTTTGTCGATGAGCAGTTCTTC,CATSDRAGAGGFVDEQFF
.,TRBD1,TRBJ2-3,TRBV4-2,TGTGCCAGCAGCCAAGAACTGGGACAGGGGGCAGATACGCAGTATTTT,CASSQELGQGADTQYF
.,.,TRBJ2-1,TRBV5-1,TGCGCCAGCAGCTTGGGCGGGATCTCCTACAATGAGCAGTTCTTC,CASSLGGISYNEQFF
.,TRBD2,TRBJ2-3,TRBV28,TGTGCCAGCAGTCAATTAGTAGCGGGAGGGACAGATACGCAGTATTTT,CASSQLVAGGTDTQYF
few,.,TRBJ1-5,TRBV11-2,TGTGCCAGCAGCTTAGATCCAGACCCACGGGGGCCCCAGCATTTT,CASSLDPDPRGPQHF
.,TRBD2,TRBJ2-5,TRBV3-1/TRBV3-2,TGTGCCAGCAGCTCCGGGACTAGCGGGAGAGAGACCCAGTACTTC,CASSSGTSGRETQYF
few,.,TRBJ2-7,TRBV7-8,TGTGCCAGCAGCCCCCCTAATCTCGGCCGGAGCTACGAGCAGTACTTC,CASSPPNLGRSYEQYF
few,.,TRBJ2-1,TRBV4-2,TGTGCCAGCAGCCAAAGCACTAGCTCCTACAATGAGCAGTTCTTC,CASSQSTSSYNEQFF
.,.,TRBJ2-7,TRBV6-5,TGTGCCAGCAGTTACACAGGTCTGGGGGAGCAGTACTTC,CASSYTGLGEQYF
.,.,TRBJ2-3,TRBV18,TGTGCCAGCTCACCTTCACAGACCGCCACAGATACGCAGTATTTT,CASSPSQTATDTQYF
.,TRBD2,TRBJ2-1,TRBV29-1,TGCAGCGTTGAAGATGGGGTAAGCGGGAGGAACTATGAGCAGTTCTTC,CSVEDGVSGRNYEQFF
.,.,TRBJ1-3,TRBV28,TGTGCCAGCAGTGGGGGGGGAAAAGGCACCATATATTTT,CASSGGGKGTIYF
.,.,TRBJ2-7,TRBV5-4,TGTGCCAGCAGCTTATCAGGGCATGACGAGCAGTACTTC,CASSLSGHDEQYF
few,.,TRBJ1-2,TRBV18,TGTGCCAGCTCACCCCAGGAAGCTAACTATGGCTACACCTTC,CASSPQEANYGYTF
once,.,TRBJ1-5,TRBV19,TGTGCCAGTAGTATAGATCTATGGGGAGAGCGTCAGCCCCAGCATTTT,CASSIDLWGERQPQHF
.,TRBD2,TRBJ2-5,TRBV5-1,TGCGCCAGCAGCGGGACTAGCGTAATCCAAGAGACCCAGTACTTC,CASSGTSVIQETQYF
.,TRBD2,TRBJ2-6,TRBV6-5,TGTGCCAGCAGCAAACTAGCGGGTGGCCCCTTGGTGACTTTC,CASSKLAGGPLVTF
.,TRBD1,TRBJ2-7,TRBV18,TGTGCCAGCTCACAGGGACAGACTTACGAGCAGTACTTC,CASSQGQTYEQYF
.,TRBD2,TRBJ2-5,TRBV7-6,TGTGCCAGCAGCGTTAGCGTGGGACTAGCGGGGGAGACCCAGTACTTC,CASSVSVGLAGETQYF
.,TRBD2,TRBJ2-1,TRBV10-2,TGCGCCAGCAGTGAGGTCTCCGGGAGGCCTTACAATGAGCAGTTCTTC,CASSEVSGRPYNEQFF
.,.,TRBJ1-1,TRBV28,TGTGCCAGCAGTCCTGCGGGGCTGAACACTGAAGCTTTCTTT,CASSPAGLNTEAFF
few,.,TRBJ2-1,TRBV10-2,TGCGCCAGCTCTGGAGGGATAAACAATGAGCAGTTCTTC,CASSGGINNEQFF
.,TRBD2,TRBJ2-1,TRBV10-1,TGCGCCAGCAGTGGGACTAGCGGGAATGAGCAGTTCTTC,CASSGTSGNEQFF
.,.,TRBJ2-3,TRBV28,TGTGCCAGCAGAGCCGGAGGGGAGGTAATGGATACGCAGTATTTT,CASRAGGEVMDTQYF
.,.,TRBJ2-3,TRBV11-2,TGTGCCAGCAGCTTAAAGAGACGGGAAGTAGATACGCAGTATTTT,CASSLKRREVDTQYF
few,.,TRBJ1-1,TRBV5-1,TGCGCCAGCAGCTTGGCGGGGACAACGACGAACACTGAAGCTTTCTTT,CASSLAGTTTNTEAFF
.,.,TRBJ1-5,TRBV28,TGTGCCGTGGCGGGTGGCAATCAGCCCCAGCATTTT,CAVAGGNQPQHF
.,TRBD1,TRBJ1-4,TRBV28,TGTGCCAGCACCCCTACGGGACAGGCTAATGAAAAACTGTTTTTT,CASTPTGQANEKLFF
.,.,TRBJ2-3,TRBV6-5,TGTGCCAGCAGCAAACAGGGCCCAGATACGCAGTATTTT,CASSKQGPDTQYF
once,.,TRBJ1-1,TRBV28,TGTGCCAGCAGTCTACTCGAAACTTCAGGGTCTGAAGCTTTCTTT,CASSLLETSGSEAFF
few,.,TRBJ2-6,TRBV7-8,TGTGCCAGCAGCTTAGTTGAGGGCTCGGGGGTCCTGACTTTC,CASSLVEGSGVLTF
once,.,TRBJ1-6,TRBV11-2,TGTGCCAGCAGCCCAGCGGGGTTGAATTCACCCCTCCACTTT,CASSPAGLNSPLHF
.,.,TRBJ1-1,TRBV6-2/TRBV6-3,TGTGCCAGCAGTTACCCAGGGTGGAACACTGAAGCTTTCTTT,CASSYPGWNTEAFF
.,.,TRBJ2-7,TRBV2,TGTGCCGCTCACAGGGCTTCCTACGAGCAGTACTTC,CAAHRASYEQYF
.,.,TRBJ1-1,TRBV30,TGTGCCTGGAGTTGGGGCCAGGGCACTGAAGCTTTCTTT,CAWSWGQGTEAFF